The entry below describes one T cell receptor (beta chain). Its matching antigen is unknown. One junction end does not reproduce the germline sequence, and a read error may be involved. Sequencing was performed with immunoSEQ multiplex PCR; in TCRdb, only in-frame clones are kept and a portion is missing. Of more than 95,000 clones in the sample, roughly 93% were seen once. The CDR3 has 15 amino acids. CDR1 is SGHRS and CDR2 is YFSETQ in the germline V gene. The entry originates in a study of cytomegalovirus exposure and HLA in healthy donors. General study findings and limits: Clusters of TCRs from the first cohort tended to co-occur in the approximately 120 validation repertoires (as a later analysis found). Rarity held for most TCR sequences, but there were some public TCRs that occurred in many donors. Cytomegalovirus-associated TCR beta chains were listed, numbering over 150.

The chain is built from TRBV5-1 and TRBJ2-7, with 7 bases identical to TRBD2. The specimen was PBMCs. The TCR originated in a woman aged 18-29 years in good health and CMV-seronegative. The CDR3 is CASTLTSGTTYEQYF. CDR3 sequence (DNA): TGCGCCAGCACCTTGACCAGCGGGACGACCTACGAGCAGTACTTC.